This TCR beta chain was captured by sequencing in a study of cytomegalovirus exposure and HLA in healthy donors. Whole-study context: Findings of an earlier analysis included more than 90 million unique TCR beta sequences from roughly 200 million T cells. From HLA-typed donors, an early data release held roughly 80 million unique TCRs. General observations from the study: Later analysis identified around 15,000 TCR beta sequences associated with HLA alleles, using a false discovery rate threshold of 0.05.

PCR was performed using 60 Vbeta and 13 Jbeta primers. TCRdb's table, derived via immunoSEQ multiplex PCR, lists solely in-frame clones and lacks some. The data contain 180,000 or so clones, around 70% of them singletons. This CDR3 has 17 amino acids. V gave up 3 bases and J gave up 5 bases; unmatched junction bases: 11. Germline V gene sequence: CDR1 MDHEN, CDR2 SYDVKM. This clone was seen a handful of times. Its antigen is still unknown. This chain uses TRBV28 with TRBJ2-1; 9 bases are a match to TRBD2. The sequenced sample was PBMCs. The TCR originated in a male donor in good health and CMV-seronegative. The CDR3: CASSFRLAVKNDNEQFF. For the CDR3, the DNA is TGTGCCAGCAGTTTCCGACTAGCGGTGAAAAATGACAATGAGCAGTTCTTC.